These 13 T cell receptor beta chains came from one sample sequenced in a study of technical replicates of blood from a handful of donors. TCRdb's table, derived via immunoSEQ multiplex PCR, lists solely in-frame clones and lacks some. Altogether roughly 60,000 clones are present, 75% to 90% being singletons, with the ten largest covering 5.1%. Material: PBMCs. The origin of the receptors is a human donor in good health. Some clones in this sample may be carry-over from other donors' samples.

The rearrangement uses TRBV18 and TRBJ2-3; 8 nucleotides line up with TRBD1. The J segment lost 10 bases and the V segment lost 3 bases, leaving 3 bases of the junction unmatched. The CDR3 loop spans 12 amino acids. The germline V gene encodes CDR1 KGHSH and CDR2 LQKENI. CDR3 amino acids: CASSPGQEAQYF. CDR3 DNA sequence: TGTGCCAGCTCACCGGGACAGGAGGCGCAGTATTTT.

This chain connects TRBV7-6 to TRBJ1-6; D is perhaps TRBD1 (5 bases). The CDR3 is made up of 15 amino acids. The V end lost 2 bases, the J end lost 8 bases, and 13 bases lay between the germline ends. Germline loops: CDR1 SGHVS, CDR2 FNYEAQ. The CDR3 region has the DNA TGTGCCAGCAGCTTAAAGAGAGAAGGGGATTCACCCCTCCACTTT. Its protein product is CASSLKREGDSPLHF.

A few counts support this clone. The rearrangement links TRBV18 to TRBJ1-1; unclear D gene. Germline CDR1 reads KGHSH; CDR2 reads LQKENI. V dropped 1 base and J dropped 3 bases, with 9 bases sitting between them. This CDR3 spans 14 amino acids. The CDR3 protein is CASSPLTPYTEAFF. DNA of the CDR3: TGTGCCAGCTCACCACTTACACCATACACTGAAGCTTTCTTT.

V usage is TRBV2 and J usage is TRBJ2-1, with a tentative D call TRBD1 (6 bases). The ends were cut back, 6 bases at V and 2 bases at J, with 17 bases in the middle. The CDR3 loop spans 16 amino acids. Germline V gene data show CDR1 as SNHLY and CDR2 as FYNNEI. The CDR3 DNA reads as TGTGCCAGCAGCGGACCGGGACATGGGGCCTACAATGAGCAGTTCTTC. This translates into CASSGPGHGAYNEQFF.

The gene calls are TRBV5-1 and TRBJ2-7; possibly TRBD1 for D (6 bases). The CDR3 contains 13 residues. V was pared by 3 bases and J by 1 base, with 8 bases between. Germline values: CDR1 SGHRS, CDR2 YFSETQ. The CDR3 bases are TGCGCCAGCAGCTCAGGGGATTCCTACGAGCAGTACTTC. Its translation is CASSSGDSYEQYF.

The chain recombines TRBV5-6 with TRBJ2-1; tentatively, D is TRBD1 (5 bases). CDR3 length: 14 residues. Trimming left V 2 bases short and J 0 bases short, with 6 bases between. Germline CDR1 SGHDT, CDR2 YYEEEE. CDR3 sequence: CASSFDSSYNEQFF. The CDR3 DNA reads TGTGCCAGCAGCTTTGACAGCTCCTACAATGAGCAGTTCTTC. The variable domain in full, completed from reference TRBV5-6 and TRBJ2-1, reads DAGVTQSPTHLIKTRGQQVTLRCSPKSGHDTVSWYQQALGQGPQFIFQYYEEEERQRGNFPDRFSGHQFPNYSSELNVNALLLGDSALYLCASSFDSSYNEQFFGPGTRLTVL.

The rearrangement links TRBV5-1 to TRBJ1-2; D unresolved. Germline CDR1 is SGHRS and CDR2 is YFSETQ. This CDR3 has 13 residues. The ends were cut back, 2 bases at V and 8 bases at J, with 13 bases in the middle. CDR3 amino acids: CASSFFGEGGYTF. CDR3 bases: TGCGCCAGCAGCTTTTTCGGGGAAGGAGGCTACACCTTC.

The chain employs TRBV5-6 and TRBJ1-6; possibly TRBD1 for D (6 bases). CDR3 length: 15 amino acids. The germline CDR1 and CDR2 sequences are SGHDT and YYEEEE. Between the trimmed V and J ends, which lost 0 bases and 8 bases, there was a span of 12 bases. This chain's CDR3 is CASSLARGTHSPLHF. CDR3 DNA: TGTGCCAGCAGCTTGGCCAGGGGTACACATTCACCCCTCCACTTT.

J is TRBJ1-2 and V is TRBV10-3, with D possibly TRBD1 on 5 matching bases. The CDR3 spans 14 residues. The ends were cut back, 3 bases at V and 8 bases at J, with 16 bases in the middle. CDR1 is ENHRY and CDR2 is SYGVKD in the germline V gene. The CDR3 spells CAISDPVRDGGYTF. The CDR3 DNA follows: TGTGCCATCAGTGACCCCGTCAGGGATGGAGGCTACACCTTC.

The V call is TRBV11-2, the J call TRBJ2-3; D uncertain. Germline values: CDR1 SGHAT, CDR2 FQNNGV. The CDR3 runs 13 residues. Trimming left V 0 bases short and J 4 bases short, with 5 bases between. This CDR3 reads CASSLDIADTQYF. The CDR3 region has the DNA TGTGCCAGCAGCTTAGATATCGCAGATACGCAGTATTTT.

The chain links TRBV18 to TRBJ2-7, with TRBD2 as a possible D gene (5 bases). CDR1 is KGHSH, CDR2 LQKENI, per germline. The CDR3 contains 13 residues. V was cut by 3 bases and J by 4 bases, with 10 bases left in between. The CDR3 region is CASSPSDFYEQYF. DNA for the CDR3: TGTGCCAGCTCACCCTCGGACTTTTACGAGCAGTACTTC.

The chain uses TRBV6-5 and TRBJ1-1, with a possible D match to TRBD1 (5 bases). Germline CDR1 reads MNHEY; CDR2 reads SVGAGI. The length of the CDR3 is 14 residues. V lost 2 bases and J 6 bases, leaving 13 bases between the germline ends. CDR3 loop: CASSYESGFAEAFF. Here the CDR3 DNA reads TGTGCCAGCAGTTACGAATCAGGGTTCGCTGAAGCTTTCTTT.

The chain combines TRBV6-6 with TRBJ1-1; 7 nucleotides align to TRBD1. Trimming removed 4 bases from V and 4 bases from J; junction bases left unmatched: 12. Germline V CDR1 and CDR2: MNHNY, SVGAGI (reference sequence). The CDR3 extends over 16 amino acids. The CDR3 here is CASSSDPRGFGTEAFF. Written as DNA, the CDR3 is TGTGCCAGCAGTTCGGATCCCAGGGGGTTCGGCACTGAAGCTTTCTTT.